This T cell receptor beta chain came from a study of shared clonotypes between healthy human individuals. Naive-designated CD8 cells lacked CD45RO, were positively enriched for CCR7, and omitted terminally differentiated effector memory CD45RA+ cells. Libraries were prepared by immunoSEQ multiplex PCR; TCRdb keeps only in-frame clonotypes and omits some of them. This sample has around 620,000 clones, with 85% to 95% found just once. This sequence was found in a woman aged 25 to 39 in good health. Sample: naive CD8+ T cells sorted from blood.

Here the CDR3 DNA reads TGTGCCAGTAGTATTTTTGGGGGCAAGGGGACTGAAGCTTTCTTT. It yields the protein CASSIFGGKGTEAFF. The chain carries TRBV19 and TRBJ1-1, with D perhaps TRBD1 (6 bases). This CDR3 is 15 amino acids long. The V and J ends lost 3 bases and 5 bases respectively, with 16 bases between them. Germline values: CDR1 LNHDA, CDR2 SQIVND (reference sequence).